The rows below give T cell receptor beta chains drawn from one sample of a study of cytomegalovirus exposure and HLA in healthy donors. The protocol was immunoSEQ multiplex PCR, while the TCRdb copy is restricted to in-frame clones and leaves out a portion. The table has more than 95,000 clones, more than 15% seen once; the top ten hold approximately 2.9%. The sequenced sample consisted of PBMCs. These receptor sequences come from a female donor in good health and CMV-seropositive. Both conserved end residues are part of each CDR3.

v_gene	j_gene	len	CDR3aa
TRBV19	TRBJ2-7	15	CASSIVRDRAYEQYF
TRBV28	TRBJ1-2	16	CASSTKMGQLNYGYTF
TRBV19	TRBJ1-1	15	CASSMPRQRITEAFF
TRBV7-2	TRBJ1-1	15	CASSTRGGEGTEAFF
TRBV29-1	TRBJ2-5	14	CSANSGGAIETQYF
TRBV19	TRBJ1-5	15	CASSNGVVVDQPQHF
TRBV7-2	TRBJ1-1	13	CASSSRANTEAFF
TRBV6-1	TRBJ2-1	14	CASSDRGGGQDWFF
TRBV29-1	TRBJ1-1	15	CSVRQGWGMNTEAFF
TRBV2	TRBJ2-7	18	CASRARMGGGAGGDEQYF
TRBV4-3	TRBJ2-5	19	CASSQDRGLAGGHQETQYF
TRBV7-8	TRBJ1-4	20	CASSLDSDREEPATNEKLFF
TRBV5-3	TRBJ2-5	14	CARRSGGHQETQYF
TRBV28	TRBJ2-7	13	CASRRLADSGEYF
TRBV7-2	TRBJ1-1	15	CASSLVGQGNTEAFF
TRBV7-2	TRBJ2-3	15	CASSVLAGIGNTQYF
TRBV5-1	TRBJ2-1	15	CASSSTPGWYNEQFF
TRBV18	TRBJ2-5	15	CASSPTGGADKTQYF
TRBV7-9	TRBJ2-7	15	CASSPRGDGLYEQYF
TRBV28	TRBJ1-1	15	CASSSFWTGVAEAFF
TRBV11-2	TRBJ1-1	17	CASSLVGTGGMNTEAFF
TRBV29-1	TRBJ1-4	11	CSARQAEKLFF
TRBV6-5	TRBJ1-5	14	CASSLDQGNQPQHF
TRBV11-2	TRBJ2-1	17	CASSSRTSGSSYNEQFF